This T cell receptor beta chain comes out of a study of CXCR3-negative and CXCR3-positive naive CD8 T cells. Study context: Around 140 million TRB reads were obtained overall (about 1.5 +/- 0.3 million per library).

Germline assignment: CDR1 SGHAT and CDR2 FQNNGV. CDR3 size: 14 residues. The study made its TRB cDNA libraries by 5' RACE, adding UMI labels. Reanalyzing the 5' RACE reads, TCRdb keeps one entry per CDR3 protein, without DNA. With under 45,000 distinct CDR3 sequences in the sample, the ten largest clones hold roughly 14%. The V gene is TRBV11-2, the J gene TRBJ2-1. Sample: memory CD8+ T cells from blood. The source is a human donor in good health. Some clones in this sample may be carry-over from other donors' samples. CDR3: CASSSHDWTDEQFF.